Reported below is one T cell receptor (beta chain). Its target antigen remains unknown. The input lacks base qualities; no much larger clone sits a single base away. This specimen comes from a study of shared T cell receptors in the human thymus (dated by TCRdb to the early 2020s). For context, the study as a whole: The study investigated the way shared, self-reactive T-cell receptor alpha chains are produced in the human thymus.

Libraries were made using the immunoSEQ multiplex PCR assay. Not all clones reach the TCRdb copy of this immuneACCESS table, which keeps in-frame sequences only. Checked studies attribute under half of the gap to unresolved V genes and leave the rest unexplained. In this sample the table shows about 380,000 clones, 85% to 95% of which occur a single time. The ten largest clones capture 0.02% of the sample. Taken from the germline V gene (reference sequence), the CDR1 and CDR2 loops are LNHDA and SQIVND. V ends up 7 bases short and J 2 bases short, with an unmatched junction base count of 8. From its cysteine to its phenylalanine, the CDR3 spans 16 amino acids. Only the CDR3 DNA is retained, 48 bases long and in frame from the first base.

This clonotype was sampled from a human donor. Sequencing was done on a sample of thymocytes. The chain is encoded by TRBV19 joined to TRBJ2-5; TRBD2 aligns with 12 central bases. The CDR3 corresponds to CASTSASGREQETQYF. In nucleotide form, the sequence is TGTGCCAGTACCTCGGCTAGCGGGAGGGAACAAGAGACCCAGTACTTC.